The 18 T cell receptor beta chains in this list originate from one sample, sequenced in a study of CD8+CD57+ T cells in acquired aplastic anemia. Researchers used genomic DNA as the template to profile TCR beta VDJ and CDR3. TCRdb re-analysed the reads in MiXCR, keeping a single row per CDR3 protein. The data hold 50,000 to 70,000 distinct CDR3 sequences, with under 55% observed a single time. The sample comprised sorted CD4+, CD8+, or CD8+CD57+ T cells (not recorded which) from PBMCs. Receptor source: a human donor in good health, serving as a control.

This clonotype was detected many times. The chain joins TRBV20-1 to TRBJ2-7; 8 bases map to TRBD1. The CDR3 spans 13 residues. V shed 4 bases and J 4 bases; nucleotides not matched to a gene: 6. Germline CDR1 is DFQATT and CDR2 is SNEGSKA (reference sequence). In DNA, the CDR3 is TGCAGTGCTATATCGGACAGGGCTTACGAGCAGTACTTC. Amino acids: CSAISDRAYEQYF.

This clonotype is deemed medium-sized (0.01 to 0.1%). This chain uses TRBV29-1 with TRBJ1-1, with D possibly being TRBD1 (6 bases). The CDR3 totals 13 residues. The V and J ends lost 6 bases and 2 bases respectively, with 13 bases between them. Germline CDR1 SQVTM, CDR2 ANQGSEA. Here the CDR3 reads CSVQRQVNTEAFF. For the CDR3, the DNA is TGCAGCGTCCAACGACAGGTTAACACTGAAGCTTTCTTT.

The chain links TRBV7-3 to TRBJ2-5; no reliable D call. The CDR3 has 16 residues. Germline V gene data show CDR1 as SGHTA and CDR2 as FQGTGA. With 3 bases removed from V and 4 bases from J, the gap between germline ends came to 18 bases. For the CDR3, the DNA is TGTGCCAGCAGCTTGGGTGTGACGGGTTGGTCAGAGACCCAGTACTTC. Its translation is CASSLGVTGWSETQYF.

Worth noting for this clonotype: The junction departs from the called germline gene at one end, perhaps through a read error. The genes are TRBV30 and TRBJ2-7; 7 nucleotides match TRBD2. The length of the CDR3 is 14 residues. Germline CDR1 GTSNPN, CDR2 SVGIG (reference sequence). CDR3 residues: CTWSFGGKTHEQYF. DNA of the CDR3: TGTACCTGGTCTTTCGGGGGGAAAACCCACGAGCAGTACTTC. The complete variable domain, with remaining parts taken from reference TRBV30 and TRBJ2-7, reads SQTIHQWPATLVQPVGSPLSLECTVEGTSNPNLYWYRQAAGRGLQLLFYSVGIGQISSEVPQNLSASRPQDRQFILSSKKLLLSDSGFYLCTWSFGGKTHEQYFGPGTRLTVT.

The V call is TRBV7-2, the J call TRBJ2-1, with D possibly matching TRBD1 (6 bases). The CDR3 covers 15 residues. In germline, CDR1 is SGHTA, CDR2 FQGNSA. V shed 5 bases and J shed 4 bases, with 15 bases lying between them. The DNA for the CDR3 is TGTGCCAGCAGCCCTGCCGGGACAACATACAATGAGCAGTTCTTC. It translates to CASSPAGTTYNEQFF. The whole variable domain, remainder taken from reference TRBV7-2 and TRBJ2-1, is GAGVSQSPSNKVTEKGKDVELRCDPISGHTALYWYRQSLGQGLEFLIYFQGNSAPDKSGLPSDRFSAERTGGSVSTLTIQRTQQEDSAVYLCASSPAGTTYNEQFFGPGTRLTVL.

In DNA, the CDR3 is TGTGCCAGCAGTGAAGGGACGGTAAACTATGGCTACACCTTC. Translation: CASSEGTVNYGYTF. This chain joins TRBV2 and TRBJ1-2; no clear D gene. The ends were cut back, 1 base at V and 2 bases at J, with 8 bases in the middle. Germline CDR1 and CDR2: SNHLY and FYNNEI. This CDR3 region has 14 residues.

This clonotype was found many times. The chain is built from TRBV18 and TRBJ1-1; 10 bases map to TRBD1. Germline lookup yields CDR1 KGHSH and CDR2 LQKENI. J was trimmed by 0 bases and V by 2 bases; bases with no gene match: 3. The CDR3 totals 16 residues. For the CDR3, the DNA is TGTGCCAGCTCACCATCGGGACAGGGGATGAACACTGAAGCTTTCTTT. This encodes CASSPSGQGMNTEAFF. Full variable domain (rest looked up from reference TRBV18 and TRBJ1-1): NAGVMQNPRHLVRRRGQEARLRCSPMKGHSHVYWYRQLPEEGLKFMVYLQKENIIDESGMPKERFSAEFPKEGPSILRIQQVVRGDSAAYFCASSPSGQGMNTEAFFGQGTRLTVV.

This clonotype was found a few times. The junction and the germline gene differ at one end; a read error may be behind it. The chain combines TRBV29-1 with TRBJ2-3, with TRBD2 identical over 14 bases. Per the germline V gene, CDR1 is SQVTM and CDR2 is ANQGSEA. The CDR3 runs 16 residues. The CDR3 spells CGAKGGTSGSADTQYF. Written as DNA, the CDR3 is TGTGGCGCCAAGGGGGGGACTAGCGGGAGCGCAGATACGCAGTATTTT.

This clonotype appeared a few times. With a much larger clone just one base away, this may be a read error. The V gene is TRBV6-5, the J gene TRBJ1-1; D gene ambiguous. The CDR3 covers 16 residues. V lost 1 base, J lost 6 bases, and 18 bases lay in between. Germline V lookup: CDR1 MNHEY, CDR2 SVGAGI. The CDR3 protein is CASSYFPRRADAEAFF. DNA for the CDR3: TGTGCCAGCAGTTACTTCCCCCGGCGGGCGGACGCTGAAGCTTTCTTT.

The chain joins TRBV7-9 to TRBJ2-2; possible D gene TRBD1, 5 bases. Germline lookup yields CDR1 SEHNR and CDR2 FQNEAQ (reference sequence). There are 12 residues in the CDR3. The CDR3 is CVTQGRAGELFF. In nucleotides, the CDR3 is TGTGTTACCCAGGGCCGGGCCGGGGAGCTGTTTTTT.

The V and J genes are TRBV19 and TRBJ2-7, with 12 nucleotides matching TRBD1. V shed 9 bases and J 7 bases; nucleotides not matched to a gene: 7. The CDR3 is 13 residues long. Germline loops: CDR1 LNHDA, CDR2 SQIVND (reference sequence). In DNA, the CDR3 is TGTGCCAGACCGGGACAGGGGGCTCGGGAGCAGTACTTC. Translating gives CARPGQGAREQYF. Drawing the rest from reference TRBV19 and TRBJ2-7, the complete variable domain is DGGITQSPKYLFRKEGQNVTLSCEQNLNHDAMYWYRQDPGQGLRLIYYSQIVNDFQKGDIAEGYSVSREKKESFPLTVTSAQKNPTAFYLCARPGQGAREQYFGPGTRLTVT.

Worth noting for this clonotype: A much larger clone lies a single base off, so this may be a read error. The chain has TRBV20-1 and TRBJ2-6; D possibly corresponds to TRBD2 (6 bases). Germline CDR1 reads DFQATT; CDR2 reads SNEGSKA (reference sequence). CDR3 length equals 17 residues. The chain's CDR3 is CSAGDFWRTSGANVLAF. In DNA, the CDR3 is TGCAGTGCGGGGGACTTCTGGAGAACTTCTGGGGCCAACGTCCTGGCTTTC.

V usage is TRBV25-1 and J usage is TRBJ2-1; the match to TRBD2 covers 16 bases. The CDR3 loop spans 18 amino acids. CDR1 MGHDK and CDR2 SYGVNS come from the germline V gene. The V segment lost 4 bases and the J segment 9 bases; nucleotides outside the gene matches: 12. The CDR3 is CASSARGGTSGRGVEQFF. CDR3 DNA sequence: TGTGCCAGCAGTGCTAGAGGGGGGACTAGCGGGAGGGGTGTTGAGCAGTTCTTC.

About this clonotype: Relative to the germline gene, one junction end is altered; a read error may explain this. V gene TRBV11-2 combines with J gene TRBJ1-5, with D uncertain. There are 15 residues in the CDR3. Germline assignment: CDR1 SGHAT and CDR2 FQNNGV. CDR3: CASSLGRRRNQPQHF. As DNA, the CDR3 is TGTGCCAGTAGCTTAGGCAGAAGGCGCAATCAGCCCCAGCATTTT.

This clonotype is medium-sized in the sample. This rearrangement joins TRBV29-1 to TRBJ1-2, with D possibly matching TRBD1 (6 bases). V was trimmed by 6 bases and J by 2 bases, leaving 13 bases between them. The CDR3 consists of 13 residues. CDR1 and CDR2 from the germline V gene are SQVTM and ANQGSEA. CDR3 loop: CSVGTTVNYGYTF. In DNA, the CDR3 is TGCAGCGTCGGGACAACCGTCAACTATGGCTACACCTTC.

The V call is TRBV10-3, the J call TRBJ1-4; D not resolved. The CDR3 has 12 residues. CDR1 is ENHRY and CDR2 is SYGVKD in the germline V gene. V shed 4 bases and J shed 8 bases, with 8 bases lying between them. The CDR3 is CAISAGREKLFF. CDR3 nucleotide sequence: TGTGCCATCAGTGCTGGGAGAGAAAAACTGTTTTTT.

This clonotype was seen at least ten times. CDR3 protein: CASSRGINTEAFF. For the CDR3, the DNA is TGTGCCAGCAGCCGGGGAATAAACACTGAAGCTTTCTTT. V gene TRBV14 combines with J gene TRBJ1-1; D unresolved. There are 13 residues in the CDR3. The germline gives CDR1 SGHDN, CDR2 FVKESK. V dropped 4 bases and J dropped 2 bases, with 8 bases sitting between them.

In its sample, this clonotype was seen many times. V gene TRBV15 combines with J gene TRBJ2-7; 7 bases fit TRBD1. This CDR3 region has 13 residues. The junction had 8 bases not matched to a gene; V was cut back by 6 bases and J by 6 bases. Per the germline V gene, CDR1 is LNHNV and CDR2 is YYDKDF (reference sequence). The CDR3 reads CATRRQGESEQYF. The DNA for the CDR3 is TGTGCCACCAGAAGACAGGGCGAGTCCGAGCAGTACTTC.